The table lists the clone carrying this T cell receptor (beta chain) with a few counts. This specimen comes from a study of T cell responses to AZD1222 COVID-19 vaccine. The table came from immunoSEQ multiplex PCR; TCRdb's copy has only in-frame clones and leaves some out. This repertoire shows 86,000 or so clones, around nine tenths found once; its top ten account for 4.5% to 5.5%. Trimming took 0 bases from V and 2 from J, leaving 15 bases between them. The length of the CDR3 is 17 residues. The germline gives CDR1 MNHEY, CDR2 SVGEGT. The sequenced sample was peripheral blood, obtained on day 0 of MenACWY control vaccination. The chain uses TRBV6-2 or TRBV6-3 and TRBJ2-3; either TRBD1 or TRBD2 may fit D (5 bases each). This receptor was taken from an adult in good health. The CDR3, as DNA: TGTGCCAGCAGTTACTCGTTAGTCCAGGGACCCACAGATACGCAGTATTTT. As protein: CASSYSLVQGPTDTQYF.